This TCR beta chain was documented in a study of CD8 T cells in Susac syndrome. Germline V gene data show CDR1 as SNHLY and CDR2 as FYNNEI. This CDR3 spans 11 amino acids. Trimming shortened V by 10 bases and J by 1 base, and 5 bases separated the two germline ends. Random-hexamer reverse transcription was applied to about 0.5 to 1 ug RNA. TCRdb reprocessed the immunoSEQ multiplex PCR reads with MiXCR, giving one entry per CDR3 protein. Of 250,000 to 300,000 distinct CDR3 sequences detected, approximately 81% appear once; the ten largest clones hold 0.095% to 0.14%. The study, taken as a whole, reports: Only a relatively small number of individuals were included in the TCR sequencing and HLA analysis.

Comments on this clonotype: Antigen specificity is unknown.

TCR beta sequences were obtained from blood CD8+ and CD4+ T cells. The chain couples TRBV2 to TRBJ2-1; no definite D call. The material sequenced was CD8+ T cells from PBMCs. The origin of this receptor is a human donor with multiple sclerosis. CDR3 protein: CAILSYNEQFF. The CDR3 coding sequence is TGTGCCATACTATCCTACAATGAGCAGTTCTTC.